This T cell receptor beta chain derives from a study of regulatory T cells in long-lasting Graves disease. Overall study: The criterion for persistent Graves' disease was over 5 years of antithyroid drugs with positive TSH receptor antibodies.

Study-wide results and limits: Not thyroid tissue but only peripheral blood was studied. TCR diversity was lower in persistent Graves' patients than in newly diagnosed ones.

Details on this clonotype: Its antigen is still unknown.

The time point was: persistent/refractory GD, antithyroid drugs over 5 years with positive TRAb. PBMCs were the source of the RNA used for TCR sequencing. Per germline, CDR1 MNHNS and CDR2 SASEGT. The CDR3 sequence is 14 residues long. Trimming left V 8 bases short and J 5 bases short, with 18 bases between. Construction of TCR beta libraries relied on iRepertoire HTBI primers and on Arm-PCR targeting CDR3 regions. In the original workflow: Sequenced samples collectively carried under 75 TRBV and 11 to 15 TRBJ segments. TCRdb reanalysed the multiplex PCR reads using MiXCR and keeps one entry per CDR3 protein. TCRdb, not the original authors, processed these V and J calls. The data hold a few hundred thousand distinct CDR3 sequences, with around 23% observed a single time.

The origin of this receptor is a female donor with Graves disease. This specimen was peripheral blood mononuclear cells (PBMCs), taken when the disease was refractory, from a patient treated with antithyroid drugs. This chain connects TRBV6-1 to TRBJ2-5, with D perhaps being TRBD1 or TRBD2 (5 bases each). Here the CDR3 reads CASERAGSFETQYF. CDR3 nucleotides: TGTGCCAGCGAGAGGGCAGGGTCTTTTGAGACCCAGTACTTC.